This paragraph covers one T cell receptor (beta chain) sequence. This clone has a single count. Which antigen it targets is not known. No much larger clone exists at a distance of one base, and base qualities are not known. The source of the sample is a study of blood T cell repertoires in COVID-19 (dated by TCRdb to the early 2020s). Notes on the research overall: Collaborator samples came from the United States, Italy and Spain and covered acute and convalescent phases of COVID-19. The material from the prospective study consisted of cDNA or gDNA derived from T cells, B-cell-depleted T cells, or PBMCs. Subjects who had been exposed to COVID-19, were actively infected with it, or had recovered from it provided the deeply sampled blood TCRbeta repertoires that made up the dataset. The repertoires were released in a freely available public database meant as a resource for research on the immune response to SARS-CoV-2. The samples were drawn from the first 160 participants of the ongoing ImmuneRACE study and from 1,254 subjects provided by 6 global collaborators. Sample metadata almost always included a de-identified subject ID, COVID-19 status, age in years and sex. Where HLA class I and class II types were available, the types were taken from metadata supplied by the sample provider, not from assay-based typing.

At one collaborating source in Seattle, patients were enrolled during active infection and were followed longitudinally through the course of disease. The collaborating institutions used their own protocols to collect whole blood in K2EDTA tubes. For TCRbeta analysis, collaborator samples were shipped as frozen whole blood, as isolated PBMCs, or as DNA extracted from either sample type. The paper's findings and limits, for the study overall: The amount of clinical and demographic metadata varied by source and participant and was provided uncurated.

TCRbeta CDR3 regions were amplified from genomic DNA using the immunoSEQ Assay, a bias-controlled multiplex PCR. The paper's data handling went like this. The number of nucleated cells in each sample was estimated from the amplification of reference gene primers within the assay. To quantify the absolute abundance of each unique TCRbeta CDR3 rearrangement, sequence reads were collapsed and filtered. For each sample, productive Simpson clonality was calculated as the square root of Simpson's diversity index over productive rearrangements. The source is immuneACCESS, and TCRdb retained only in-frame sequences with V and J called. Part of the clones is not carried over; for the studies checked, unresolved V genes explain less than half of this, and the remainder is unexplained. V and J calls and clone size come straight from that table; D and trimming were deduced from the DNA. The sample table lists approximately 33,000 clones, 88% of them with a count of one. The top ten clonotypes cover less than 8% of the sample.

Deletion took 6 bases off V and 8 bases off J, with a span of 22 bases between the germline ends. Inclusive of the bounding cysteine and phenylalanine, the CDR3 is 16 residues long. The retained sequence is limited to the CDR3, 48 bases, with the frame set at the first base. CDR1 and CDR2, looked up from the germline V gene, are LGHNA and YNFKEQ. Material for sequencing was peripheral blood. The source of this sequence is a man aged 60-69 years with COVID-19, enrolled during active disease. The chain is assembled from TRBV4-2 and TRBJ1-4; TRBD1 is a possible D gene, resting on 6 matching bases. This receptor carries the CDR3 CASSYTGMGQGEKLFF. The DNA sequence is given as TGTGCCAGCAGTTATACAGGGATGGGGCAGGGGGAAAAACTGTTTTTT.